This TCR beta chain was documented in a study of blood T cell repertoires in COVID-19. Across the study: The samples span acute and convalescent COVID-19 from the United States, Italy and Spain. T cells, B-cell-depleted T cells, or PBMCs supplied cDNA or gDNA.

V lost 3 bases, J lost 5 bases, and 9 bases lay in between. Germline assignment: CDR1 KGHSH and CDR2 LQKENI. This CDR3 comprises 13 residues. As processed by the authors: Amplification of reference gene primers was used by the study to estimate nucleated cell counts. This table comes from immunoSEQ multiplex PCR, and its TCRdb copy is limited to in-frame clones, with some not included. D and trimming were read from the DNA, whereas the V and J calls and clone size are those reported in that table. Of a few hundred thousand clones listed, around 89% are singletons. The TCR was taken from a man younger than 45 who had recovered from COVID-19. Sample: PBMCs or T cells enriched from blood (not recorded which). V usage is TRBV18 and J usage is TRBJ2-3, with a possible D match to TRBD2 (5 bases). CDR3 DNA sequence: TGTGCCAGCTCACCGGACGGGATAGATACGCAGTATTTT. This codes for CASSPDGIDTQYF.